These T cell receptor beta chains were read from a single sample in a study of T cells in Graves' hyperthyroidism and ophthalmopathy. In TCRdb, the multiplex PCR reads were re-called with MiXCR into one record per CDR3 protein. This sample has about 600,000 distinct CDR3 sequences, with more than 13% found just once. Sequencing was done on a sample of blood. Receptor source: a woman aged 18-29 years with Graves' ophthalmopathy. CDR3s include the opening cysteine and the closing phenylalanine or tryptophan. D genes are given only for firm matches. Size is omitted from some rows. Given values are once, few, many or a class for expanded clones.

TGCGCCAGCAGCCAAGATACCAGACCGGCCGGGGAGCTGTTTTTT	CASSQDTRPAGELFF	TRBJ2-2	TRBV4-3	.	.
TGTGCCAGTAGTATTCAAGCGGGAGACACCGGGGAGCTGTTTTTT	CASSIQAGDTGELFF	TRBJ2-2	TRBV19	few	TRBD2
TGTGCCAGCAGGGGGCCGGGGGGCAAGGGCTACACCTTC	CASRGPGGKGYTF	TRBJ1-2	TRBV9	.	.
TGTGCCAGCAGTTACGGACAGGGACATCAGCCCCAGCATTTT	CASSYGQGHQPQHF	TRBJ1-5	TRBV27	many	TRBD1
TGTGCCAGTAGTATTGGGACAACTGACTATGGCTACACCTTC	CASSIGTTDYGYTF	TRBJ1-2	TRBV19	.	.
TGTGCCAGCAGGACTAGCGGGAGGGCGGGAGAGACCCAGTACTTC	CASRTSGRAGETQYF	TRBJ2-5	TRBV7-2	many	TRBD2
TGTGCCAGCAGCCCCCAGACTAGCGGGCAAGAGACCCAGTACTTC	CASSPQTSGQETQYF	TRBJ2-5	TRBV13	.	TRBD2
TGTGCCAGCAGTTTAACATCGCTGGGCGGGGAGCAGTTCTTC	CASSLTSLGGEQFF	TRBJ2-1	TRBV27	few	.
TGTGCCAGCAGTTACGGGGCGGGGAGTGAGCAGTACTTC	CASSYGAGSEQYF	TRBJ2-7	TRBV6-1	many	.
TGCAGTGCTTCACCGGGGACAGCCGGAGGGGAGACCCAGTACTTC	CSASPGTAGGETQYF	TRBJ2-5	TRBV20-1	.	.
TGTGCCAGCAGTTTATTATCCGGGGCCAACACCGGGGAGCTGTTTTTT	CASSLLSGANTGELFF	TRBJ2-2	TRBV28	many	.
TGTGCCAGCAGCTTAGCTTACATCTACGAGCAGTACTTC	CASSLAYIYEQYF	TRBJ2-7	TRBV7-8	few	.
TGTGCCAGCAGCTCTCCCGCATCCTACGAGCAGTACTTC	CASSSPASYEQYF	TRBJ2-7	TRBV13	many	.
TGTGCCAGCAGCGTAGAATCCGCGGGCGCCACAGATACGCAGTATTTT	CASSVESAGATDTQYF	TRBJ2-3	TRBV9	many	.
TGTGCCAGTAGTATGGGACAGGGGTTTCGAGAGACCCAGTACTTC	CASSMGQGFRETQYF	TRBJ2-5	TRBV19	few	TRBD1
TGTGCCAGTAGTACCCCGAGCGCTTACGGGGGAGGCACAGATACGCAGTATTTT	CASSTPSAYGGGTDTQYF	TRBJ2-3	TRBV19	.	.
TGTGCCAGCAGTTTTTTGCCTCTGACAGGTTATAGCCCCAATCAGCCCCAGCATTTT	CASSFLPLTGYSPNQPQHF	TRBJ1-5	TRBV12-3/TRBV12-4	.	.